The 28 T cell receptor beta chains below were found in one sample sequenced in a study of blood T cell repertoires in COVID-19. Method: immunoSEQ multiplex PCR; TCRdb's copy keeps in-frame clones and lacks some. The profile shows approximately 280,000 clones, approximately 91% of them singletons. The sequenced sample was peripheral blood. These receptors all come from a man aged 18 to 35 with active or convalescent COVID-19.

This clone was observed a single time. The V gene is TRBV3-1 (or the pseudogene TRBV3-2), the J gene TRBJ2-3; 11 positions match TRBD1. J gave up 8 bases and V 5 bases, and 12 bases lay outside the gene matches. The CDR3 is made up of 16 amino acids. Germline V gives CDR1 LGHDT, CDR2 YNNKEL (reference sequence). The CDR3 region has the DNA TGTGCCAGCAGCACCCGGGACAGGGGGGGTGGTGGTACGCAGTATTTT. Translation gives CASSTRDRGGGGTQYF.

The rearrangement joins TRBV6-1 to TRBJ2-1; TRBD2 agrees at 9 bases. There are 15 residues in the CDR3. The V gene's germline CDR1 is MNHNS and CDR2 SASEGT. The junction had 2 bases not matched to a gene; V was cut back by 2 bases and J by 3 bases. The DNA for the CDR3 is TGTGCCAGCAGTGAAATAGCGGGGGACTACAATGAGCAGTTCTTC. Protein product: CASSEIAGDYNEQFF.

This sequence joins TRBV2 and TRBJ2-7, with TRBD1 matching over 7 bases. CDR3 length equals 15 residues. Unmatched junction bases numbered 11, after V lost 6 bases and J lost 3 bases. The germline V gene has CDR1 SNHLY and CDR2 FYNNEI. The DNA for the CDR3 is TGTGCCAGCAGACCTTCCACCGGGACAGACTACGAGCAGTACTTC. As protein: CASRPSTGTDYEQYF.

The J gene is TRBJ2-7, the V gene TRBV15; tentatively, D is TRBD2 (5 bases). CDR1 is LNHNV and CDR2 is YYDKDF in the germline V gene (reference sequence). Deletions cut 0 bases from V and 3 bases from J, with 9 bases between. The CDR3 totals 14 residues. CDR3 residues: CATSRDEGNYEQYF. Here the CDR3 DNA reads TGTGCCACCAGCAGAGACGAGGGTAACTACGAGCAGTACTTC.

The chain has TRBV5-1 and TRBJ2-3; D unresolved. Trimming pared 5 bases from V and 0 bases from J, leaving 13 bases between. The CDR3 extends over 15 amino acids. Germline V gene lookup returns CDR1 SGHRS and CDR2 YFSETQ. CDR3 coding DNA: TGCGCCAGCAGTGACCCCAGCGATAGCACAGATACGCAGTATTTT. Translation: CASSDPSDSTDTQYF.

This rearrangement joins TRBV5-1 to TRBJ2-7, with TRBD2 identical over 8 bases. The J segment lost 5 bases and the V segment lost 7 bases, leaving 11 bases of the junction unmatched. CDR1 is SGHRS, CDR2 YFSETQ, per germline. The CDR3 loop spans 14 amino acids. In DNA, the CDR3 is TGCGCCAGCTCCCCCGGGGGGGCGGTGAACGAGCAGTACTTC. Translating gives CASSPGGAVNEQYF. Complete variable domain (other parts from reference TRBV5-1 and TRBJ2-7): KAGVTQTPRYLIKTRGQQVTLSCSPISGHRSVSWYQQTPGQGLQFLFEYFSETQRNKGNFPGRFSGRQFSNSRSEMNVSTLELGDSALYLCASSPGGAVNEQYFGPGTRLTVT.

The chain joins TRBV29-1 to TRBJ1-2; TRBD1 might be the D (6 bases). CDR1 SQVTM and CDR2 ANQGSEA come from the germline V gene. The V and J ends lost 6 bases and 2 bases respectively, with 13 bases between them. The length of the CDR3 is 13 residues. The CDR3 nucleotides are TGCAGCGTCGAATATGGACAGAACTATGGCTACACCTTC. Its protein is CSVEYGQNYGYTF. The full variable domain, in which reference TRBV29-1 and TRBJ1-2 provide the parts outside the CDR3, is SAVISQKPSRDICQRGTSLTIQCQVDSQVTMMFWYRQQPGQSLTLIATANQGSEATYESGFVIDKFPISRPNLTFSTLTVSNMSPEDSSIYLCSVEYGQNYGYTFGSGTRLTVV.

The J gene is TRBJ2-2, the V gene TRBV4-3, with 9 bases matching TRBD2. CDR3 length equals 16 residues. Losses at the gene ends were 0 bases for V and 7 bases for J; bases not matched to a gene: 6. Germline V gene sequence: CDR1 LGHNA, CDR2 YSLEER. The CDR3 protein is CASSQDPSGVDGELFF. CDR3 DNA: TGCGCCAGCAGCCAAGATCCTAGCGGGGTTGACGGGGAGCTGTTTTTT.

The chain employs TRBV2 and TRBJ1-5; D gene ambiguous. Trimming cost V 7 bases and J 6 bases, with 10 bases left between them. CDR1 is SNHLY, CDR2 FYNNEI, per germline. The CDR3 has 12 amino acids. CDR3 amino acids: CASKAGGQPQHF. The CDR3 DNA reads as TGTGCCAGCAAAGCGGGCGGTCAGCCCCAGCATTTT.

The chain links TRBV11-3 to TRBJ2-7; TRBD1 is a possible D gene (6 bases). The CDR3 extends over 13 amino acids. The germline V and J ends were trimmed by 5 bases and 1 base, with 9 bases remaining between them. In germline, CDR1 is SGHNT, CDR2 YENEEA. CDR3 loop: CASSVQGSYEQYF. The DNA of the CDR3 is TGTGCCAGCAGCGTGCAGGGGTCCTACGAGCAGTACTTC.

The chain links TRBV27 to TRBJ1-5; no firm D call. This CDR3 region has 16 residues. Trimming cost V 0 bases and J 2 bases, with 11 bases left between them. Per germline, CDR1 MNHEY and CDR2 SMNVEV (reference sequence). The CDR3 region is CASSLSAGDGNQPQHF. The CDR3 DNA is TGTGCCAGCAGTTTATCGGCCGGGGATGGCAATCAGCCCCAGCATTTT.

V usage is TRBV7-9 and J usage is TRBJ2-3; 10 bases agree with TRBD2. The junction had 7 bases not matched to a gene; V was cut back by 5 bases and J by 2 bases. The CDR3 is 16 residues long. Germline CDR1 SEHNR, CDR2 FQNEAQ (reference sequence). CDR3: CASSHPGLALTDTQYF. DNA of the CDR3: TGTGCCAGCAGCCACCCGGGACTAGCGCTCACAGATACGCAGTATTTT.

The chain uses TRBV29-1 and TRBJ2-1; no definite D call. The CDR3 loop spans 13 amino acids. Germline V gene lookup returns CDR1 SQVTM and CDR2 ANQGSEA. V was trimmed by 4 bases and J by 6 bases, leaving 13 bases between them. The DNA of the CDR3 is TGCAGCGTTGCAGTGGTTATGATCAATGAGCAGTTCTTC. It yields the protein CSVAVVMINEQFF.

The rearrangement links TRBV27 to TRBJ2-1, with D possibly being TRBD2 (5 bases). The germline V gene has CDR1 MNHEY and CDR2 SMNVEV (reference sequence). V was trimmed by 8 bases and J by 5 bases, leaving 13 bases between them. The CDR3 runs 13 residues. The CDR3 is CASGRTRNNEQFF. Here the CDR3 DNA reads TGTGCCAGCGGCCGAACTAGGAACAATGAGCAGTTCTTC.

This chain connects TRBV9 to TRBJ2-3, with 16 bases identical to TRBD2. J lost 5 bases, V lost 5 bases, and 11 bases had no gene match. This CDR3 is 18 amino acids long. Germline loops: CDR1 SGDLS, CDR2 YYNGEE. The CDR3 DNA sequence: TGTGCCAGCAGTCCGGGACTAGCGGGGGGGCGCGGGGAAGATACGCAGTATTTT. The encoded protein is CASSPGLAGGRGEDTQYF.

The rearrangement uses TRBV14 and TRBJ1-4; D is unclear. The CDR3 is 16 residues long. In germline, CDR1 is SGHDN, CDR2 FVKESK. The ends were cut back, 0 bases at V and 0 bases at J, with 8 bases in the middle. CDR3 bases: TGTGCCAGCAGCCAAGAGGCGGGATCAACTAATGAAAAACTGTTTTTT. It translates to CASSQEAGSTNEKLFF.

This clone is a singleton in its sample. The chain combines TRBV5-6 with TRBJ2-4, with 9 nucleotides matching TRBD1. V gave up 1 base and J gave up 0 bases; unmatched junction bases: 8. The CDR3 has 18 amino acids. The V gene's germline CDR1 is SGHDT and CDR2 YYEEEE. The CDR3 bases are TGTGCCAGCAGCTTGTACAGGGGGCACCTCGTAGCCAAAAACATTCAGTACTTC. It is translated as CASSLYRGHLVAKNIQYF. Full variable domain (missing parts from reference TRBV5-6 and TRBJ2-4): DAGVTQSPTHLIKTRGQQVTLRCSPKSGHDTVSWYQQALGQGPQFIFQYYEEEERQRGNFPDRFSGHQFPNYSSELNVNALLLGDSALYLCASSLYRGHLVAKNIQYFGAGTRLSVL.

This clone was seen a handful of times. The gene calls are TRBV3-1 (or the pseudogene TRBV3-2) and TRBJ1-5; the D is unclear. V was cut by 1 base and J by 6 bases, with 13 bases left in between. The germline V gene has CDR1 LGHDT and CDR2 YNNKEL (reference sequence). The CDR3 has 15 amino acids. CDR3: CASSQAGGEGQPQHF. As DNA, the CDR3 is TGTGCCAGCAGCCAAGCTGGTGGAGAAGGTCAGCCCCAGCATTTT.

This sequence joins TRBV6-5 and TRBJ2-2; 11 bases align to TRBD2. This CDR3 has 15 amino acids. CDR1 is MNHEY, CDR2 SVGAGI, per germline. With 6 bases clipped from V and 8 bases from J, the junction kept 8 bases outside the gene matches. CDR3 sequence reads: CASRPSLAGAGELFF. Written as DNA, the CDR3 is TGTGCCAGCAGACCCTCACTAGCGGGGGCAGGGGAGCTGTTTTTT.

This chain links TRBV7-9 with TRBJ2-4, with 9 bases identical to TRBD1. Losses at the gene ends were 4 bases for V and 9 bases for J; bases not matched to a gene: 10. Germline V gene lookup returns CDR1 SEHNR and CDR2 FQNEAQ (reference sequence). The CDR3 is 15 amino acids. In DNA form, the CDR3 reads TGTGCCAGCAGCTCACAGGGGGCGTGGAGCTTCATTCAGTACTTC. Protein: CASSSQGAWSFIQYF.

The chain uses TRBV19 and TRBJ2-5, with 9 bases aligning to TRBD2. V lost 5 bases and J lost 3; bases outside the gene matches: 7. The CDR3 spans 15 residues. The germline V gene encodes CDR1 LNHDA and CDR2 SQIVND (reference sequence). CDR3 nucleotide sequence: TGTGCCAGTAGTCGCGGGGGGGCCTGGAAAGAGACCCAGTACTTC. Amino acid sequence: CASSRGGAWKETQYF.

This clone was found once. CDR3 bases: TGTGCTAGTGGTTTCGGGGGTGGCGGAAACACCATATATTTT. The encoded protein is CASGFGGGGNTIYF. This rearrangement joins TRBV12-5 to TRBJ1-3, with D tentatively TRBD1 (5 bases). The CDR3 is 14 residues long. The V gene's germline CDR1 is LGHNT and CDR2 FRNRAP. With 3 bases removed from V and 4 bases from J, the gap between germline ends came to 10 bases.

The CDR3 bases are TGTGCCAGCAGTCCACGTCCGGGACTAGCGAATCGGTGGGAGACCCAGTACTTC. Amino acids: CASSPRPGLANRWETQYF. The chain employs TRBV27 and TRBJ2-5, with 10 positions matching TRBD2. The CDR3 is 18 amino acids. Germline trimming cut 5 bases from V and 5 bases from J; bases unmatched to any gene: 17. Germline lookup yields CDR1 MNHEY and CDR2 SMNVEV (reference sequence).

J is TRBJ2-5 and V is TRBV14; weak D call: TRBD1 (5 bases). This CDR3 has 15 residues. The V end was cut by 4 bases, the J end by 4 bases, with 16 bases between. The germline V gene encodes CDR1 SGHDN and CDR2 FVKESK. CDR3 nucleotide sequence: TGTGCCAGCAGCCCCCGAACAGGCGGCGGAGAGACCCAGTACTTC. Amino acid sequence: CASSPRTGGGETQYF.

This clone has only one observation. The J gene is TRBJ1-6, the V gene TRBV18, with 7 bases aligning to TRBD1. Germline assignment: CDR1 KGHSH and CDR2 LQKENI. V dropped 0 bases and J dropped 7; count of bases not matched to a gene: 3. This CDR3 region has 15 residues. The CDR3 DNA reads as TGTGCCAGCTCACCACCGGGCAGGGGGAATTCACCCCTCCACTTT. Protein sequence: CASSPPGRGNSPLHF.

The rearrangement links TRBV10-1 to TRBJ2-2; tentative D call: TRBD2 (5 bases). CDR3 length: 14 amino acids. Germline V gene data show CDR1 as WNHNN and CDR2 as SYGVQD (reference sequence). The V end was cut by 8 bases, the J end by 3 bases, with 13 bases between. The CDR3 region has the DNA TGCGCCAGCGGCCTTGGAGGTTACACCGGGGAGCTGTTTTTT. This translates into CASGLGGYTGELFF.

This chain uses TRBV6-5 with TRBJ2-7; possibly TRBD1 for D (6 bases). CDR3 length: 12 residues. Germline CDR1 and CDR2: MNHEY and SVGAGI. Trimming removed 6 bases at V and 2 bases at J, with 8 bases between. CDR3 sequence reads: CASRNRAYEQYF. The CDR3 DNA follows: TGTGCCAGCAGGAACAGGGCCTACGAGCAGTACTTC.

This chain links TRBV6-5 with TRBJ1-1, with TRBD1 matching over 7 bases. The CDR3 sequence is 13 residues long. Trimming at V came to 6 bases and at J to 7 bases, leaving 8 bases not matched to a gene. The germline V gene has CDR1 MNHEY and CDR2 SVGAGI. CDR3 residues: CASRIQGSGEAFF. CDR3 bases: TGTGCCAGCAGAATACAGGGGTCGGGTGAAGCTTTCTTT.